This paragraph reports one TCR beta chain. Its antigen is not identified. Looked up from germline, CDR1 is MNHNS and CDR2 is SASEGT. V was trimmed by 5 bases and J by 10 bases, leaving 12 bases between them. CDR3 length equals 12 residues. The data originate from a study of cytomegalovirus exposure and HLA in healthy donors. Study-wide findings and caveats: Reportedly, fewer N-insertions than the roughly 700-donor mean appeared in an Asian-associated ancestry cluster in a later analysis.

Primers: 60 Vbeta forward and 13 Jbeta reverse. Assay: immunoSEQ multiplex PCR; the TCRdb copy retains only in-frame clones and omits some. The table includes about 78,000 clones, about three quarters detected once. This TCR was sampled from a woman in her 40s in good health and CMV-seropositive. Input material: PBMCs. The chain carries TRBV6-1 and TRBJ1-5, with D maybe TRBD1 (5 bases). The CDR3: CASSIGTLPQHF. CDR3 DNA: TGTGCCAGCAGTATCGGGACTTTACCCCAGCATTTT.